The 20 T cell receptor beta chains below were found in one sample sequenced in a study of post-analysis software for immune sequencing data. Study results and caveats: TRBV segments more frequent in patients than in controls numbered a few and included TRBV5-6, TRBV5-1 and TRBV20-1.

These TCRs' antigens remain unknown. Built from TCR beta cDNA, the libraries had unique molecular identifiers in them. TCRdb reanalysed the PCR reads using MiXCR and keeps one entry per CDR3 protein. The sample lists fewer than 900,000 distinct CDR3 sequences; about half were seen once. Sequenced sample: blood. These TCRs come from a girl aged 5 to 17 with multiple sclerosis.

This sequence joins TRBV7-9 and TRBJ2-5; 11 bases agree with TRBD2. The J call is doubtful: the DNA matches TRBJ2-7 better. CDR1 and CDR2 (germline): SEHNR, FQNEAQ (reference sequence). The CDR3 runs to 17 residues. For the CDR3, the DNA is TGTGCCAGCAGCATGACTAGCGGGACCATCTTTGCCTACGAGCAGTACTTC. This translates into CASSMTSGTIFAYEQYF.

The CDR3: CASSLGFKTEQETQYF. For the CDR3, the DNA is TGCGCCAGCAGCTTGGGGTTCAAGACGGAGCAAGAGACCCAGTACTTC. The V call is TRBV5-1, the J call TRBJ2-5; D is uncertain. There are 16 residues in the CDR3. Trimming pared 0 bases from V and 2 bases from J, leaving 14 bases between. CDR1 SGHRS and CDR2 YFSETQ come from the germline V gene. Based on the CDR3 plus reference TRBV5-1 and TRBJ2-5, the full variable domain is KAGVTQTPRYLIKTRGQQVTLSCSPISGHRSVSWYQQTPGQGLQFLFEYFSETQRNKGNFPGRFSGRQFSNSRSEMNVSTLELGDSALYLCASSLGFKTEQETQYFGPGTRLLVL.

The chain uses TRBV7-9 and TRBJ2-7, with 7 bases fitting TRBD1. The CDR3 runs 12 residues. Trimming cost V 5 bases and J 6 bases; bases outside gene matches: 4. Looked up from germline, CDR1 is SEHNR and CDR2 is FQNEAQ (reference sequence). The DNA of the CDR3 is TGTGCCAGCAGCACACAGGGGAGCGAGCAGTACTTC. Amino acids: CASSTQGSEQYF.

The rearrangement uses TRBV9 and TRBJ2-3, with 14 bases lining up with TRBD2. The junction had 4 bases not matched to a gene; V was cut back by 4 bases and J by 6 bases. Germline V gene sequence: CDR1 SGDLS, CDR2 YYNGEE. CDR3 length equals 15 residues. The DNA of the CDR3 is TGTGCCAGCAGCTCGCGACTAGCGGGGGGGGATACGCAGTATTTT. This translates into CASSSRLAGGDTQYF.

The chain recombines TRBV27 with TRBJ1-2; D remains unclear. Trimming left V 0 bases short and J 6 bases short, with 8 bases between. The CDR3 length is 13 residues. The germline V gene encodes CDR1 MNHEY and CDR2 SMNVEV (reference sequence). In nucleotides, the CDR3 is TGTGCCAGCAGTTTATCAGCTAGGGATGGCTACACCTTC. Translating it yields CASSLSARDGYTF.

The chain recombines TRBV7-9 with TRBJ2-7; 9 bases are shared with TRBD1. V lost 3 bases to trimming and J lost 1 base; unmatched junction nucleotides: 7. Germline V CDR1 and CDR2: SEHNR, FQNEAQ (reference sequence). CDR3 size: 16 residues. The CDR3 DNA follows: TGTGCCAGCAGCTTTTTAGGAGGGACAGGGTCCTACGAGCAGTACTTC. It codes for CASSFLGGTGSYEQYF.

This clonotype was detected a few times. V usage is TRBV24-1 and J usage is TRBJ2-5; D not certain. This CDR3 has 15 amino acids. Germline values: CDR1 KGHDR, CDR2 SFDVKD. The V end lost 5 bases, the J end lost 2 bases, and 14 bases lay between the germline ends. CDR3 in amino acids: CATSGQIGRQETQYF. Written as DNA, the CDR3 is TGTGCCACCAGTGGGCAAATAGGGCGACAAGAGACCCAGTACTTC.

This clonotype was seen a handful of times. This chain's CDR3 is CASSMRGSTDTQYF. CDR3 nucleotides: TGTGCCAGCAGCATGAGGGGGAGCACAGATACGCAGTATTTT. This chain connects TRBV7-9 to TRBJ2-3, with D tentatively TRBD1 (6 bases). The CDR3 loop spans 14 amino acids. From germline, CDR1 is SEHNR and CDR2 FQNEAQ (reference sequence). Trimming shortened V by 5 bases and J by 0 bases, and 9 bases separated the two germline ends.

The rearrangement uses TRBV5-6 and TRBJ2-5, with D possibly being TRBD1 (5 bases). Germline assignment: CDR1 SGHDT and CDR2 YYEEEE. This CDR3 contains 17 residues. Trimming removed 3 bases at V and 5 bases at J, with 23 bases between. The CDR3 sequence is CASSSPQGVALWETQYF. CDR3 nucleotide sequence: TGTGCCAGCAGCTCCCCCCAGGGTGTAGCCCTCTGGGAGACCCAGTACTTC.

The gene calls are TRBV12-3 or TRBV12-4 and TRBJ2-3, with 7 nucleotides matching TRBD1. With 5 bases clipped from V and 6 bases from J, the junction kept 11 bases outside the gene matches. The CDR3 length is 15 residues. CDR3 residues: CASSPRKGAADTQYF. CDR3 coding DNA: TGTGCCAGCAGTCCGAGGAAGGGGGCAGCGGATACGCAGTATTTT.

This sequence joins TRBV7-2 and TRBJ2-7; D not certain. Germline assignment: CDR1 SGHTA and CDR2 FQGNSA. The CDR3 is 16 amino acids. The V gene lost 2 bases and the J gene lost 0 bases, with 14 bases spanning the gap. The CDR3 bases are TGTGCCAGCAGCTTAAAGTGGGCACTGAGCTCCTACGAGCAGTACTTC. Translating gives CASSLKWALSSYEQYF.

This rearrangement joins TRBV12-3 or TRBV12-4 to TRBJ2-1; D tentatively reads TRBD1 or TRBD2 (5 bases each). V was trimmed by 5 bases and J by 2 bases, leaving 16 bases between them. The CDR3 is 16 residues long. CDR3 DNA sequence: TGTGCCAGCAGTGGGGGAGTAGCTGGACCCTACAATGAGCAGTTCTTC. Translated: CASSGGVAGPYNEQFF.

This chain connects TRBV6-1 to TRBJ2-4; 10 bases map to TRBD2. The J call is doubtful: the DNA matches TRBJ2-7 better. CDR3 length: 14 residues. CDR1 is MNHNS and CDR2 is SASEGT in the germline V gene. The CDR3 protein is CASGNSGRSYEQYF. The CDR3 DNA reads as TGTGCCAGCGGAAATAGCGGGAGGTCCTACGAGCAGTACTTC.

The rearrangement uses TRBV30 and TRBJ1-6; D perhaps matches TRBD1 (5 bases). V gave up 2 bases and J gave up 8 bases, with 13 bases separating them. The CDR3 is 14 residues long. Germline V gene sequence: CDR1 GTSNPN, CDR2 SVGIG (reference sequence). The CDR3 reads CAWSRGNPDSPLHF. CDR3 DNA sequence: TGTGCCTGGAGTAGGGGTAATCCAGATTCACCCCTCCACTTT.

The chain is built from TRBV4-1 and TRBJ2-3, with D tentatively TRBD2 (5 bases). Germline V lookup: CDR1 MGHRA, CDR2 YSYEKL. This CDR3 has 16 amino acids. V was shortened by 3 bases and J by 0 bases, with 13 bases between the two germline ends. The CDR3 protein is CASSHPRTGSTDTQYF. The CDR3 DNA sequence: TGCGCCAGCAGCCACCCCCGGACGGGAAGCACAGATACGCAGTATTTT.

This clonotype has more than one count but fewer than ten. The chain uses TRBV7-2 and TRBJ2-1; TRBD2 is a possible D gene (6 bases). The germline V gene encodes CDR1 SGHTA and CDR2 FQGNSA. V was pared by 7 bases and J by 6 bases, with 16 bases between. CDR3 length: 14 amino acids. CDR3 sequence (DNA): TGTGCCAGCACTCAACTAGCCGCAATCAATGAGCAGTTCTTC. It translates to CASTQLAAINEQFF.

The V call is TRBV15, the J call TRBJ2-5, with a tentative D call TRBD1 (5 bases). Germline-derived CDR1 and CDR2 are LNHNV and YYDKDF (reference sequence). The germline V and J ends were trimmed by 1 base and 5 bases, with 11 bases remaining between them. This CDR3 contains 14 residues. In DNA, the CDR3 is TGTGCCACCAGCAGAGGGGGCCTTAGGGAGACCCAGTACTTC. Translating gives CATSRGGLRETQYF.

The chain has TRBV6-6 and TRBJ1-4; tentative D call: TRBD1 (5 bases). Trimming removed 6 bases at V and 4 bases at J, with 12 bases between. The CDR3 has 14 amino acids. Germline V gene lookup returns CDR1 MNHNY and CDR2 SVGAGI (reference sequence). The CDR3: CASRWGRDNEKLFF. The CDR3 DNA sequence: TGTGCCAGCAGATGGGGGAGGGATAATGAAAAACTGTTTTTT.

This chain links TRBV12-3 or TRBV12-4 with TRBJ2-1, with TRBD2 matching 14 bases. The CDR3 covers 17 residues. Trimming cost V 5 bases and J 5 bases; bases outside gene matches: 8. The DNA for the CDR3 is TGTGCCAGCAGTCCCGCCGGGACTAGCGGGAGTAACAATGAGCAGTTCTTC. This sequence encodes CASSPAGTSGSNNEQFF.

The V gene is TRBV9, the J gene TRBJ2-1; 11 bases align to TRBD2. CDR3 length equals 17 residues. CDR1 SGDLS and CDR2 YYNGEE come from the germline V gene. With 0 bases clipped from V and 6 bases from J, the junction kept 8 bases outside the gene matches. The CDR3 is CASSVGLAGGVANEQFF. The CDR3, as DNA: TGTGCCAGCAGCGTAGGGCTAGCGGGAGGAGTTGCCAATGAGCAGTTCTTC.